Below are 32 T cell receptor beta chains sequenced from a single sample in a study of regulatory T cells in long-lasting Graves disease. Both iRepertoire HTBI primers and Arm-PCR of CDR3 regions were used to build the TCR beta libraries. TCRdb ran MiXCR on the multiplex PCR reads and lists one entry per CDR3 protein. This sample yields around 230,000 distinct CDR3 sequences, of which 18% are seen a single time; around 20% belongs to the top ten. Indicated time point: newly diagnosed GD, antithyroid drugs for less than 3 months. Scientists built the TCR library using RNA that was extracted from PBMCs. Sequenced here: peripheral blood mononuclear cells (PBMCs), sampled at new diagnosis, from a patient treated with antithyroid drugs. The receptors were sampled from a female donor with Graves disease.

This clonotype has just a few counts. V usage is TRBV7-3 and J usage is TRBJ2-1; either TRBD1 or TRBD2 may supply D (5 bases each). The CDR3 spans 13 residues. V was shortened by 4 bases and J by 2 bases, with 6 bases between the two germline ends. Germline CDR1 SGHTA, CDR2 FQGTGA. CDR3 sequence reads: CASSWDAYNEQFF. CDR3 DNA sequence: TGTGCCAGCAGCTGGGACGCCTACAATGAGCAGTTCTTC.

This clonotype was seen ten or more times. The V call is TRBV28, the J call TRBJ1-2; no definite D call. Germline V lookup: CDR1 MDHEN, CDR2 SYDVKM. CDR3 length: 14 amino acids. V was cut by 3 bases and J by 4 bases, with 12 bases left in between. The CDR3 nucleotides are TGTGCCAGCAGTTTCGTCAGGATTTTCTATGGCTACACCTTC. Residues: CASSFVRIFYGYTF.

This clonotype was seen a handful of times. The J gene is TRBJ1-2, the V gene TRBV29-1; D call uncertain. V dropped 6 bases and J dropped 4 bases, with 21 bases sitting between them. CDR1 SQVTM and CDR2 ANQGSEA come from the germline V gene. This CDR3 has 15 residues. The CDR3 DNA reads as TGCAGCGTCACCCCCCGGGGAGGGAACCTCTATGGCTACACCTTC. Protein: CSVTPRGGNLYGYTF.

This chain joins TRBV28 and TRBJ1-6; D is possibly TRBD1 (5 bases). Germline V gives CDR1 MDHEN, CDR2 SYDVKM. The CDR3 sequence is 14 residues long. Between the trimmed V and J ends, which lost 5 bases and 7 bases, there was a span of 12 bases. This chain's CDR3 is CASSPWDRNSPLHF. CDR3 bases: TGTGCCAGCAGTCCATGGGACCGAAATTCACCCCTCCACTTT.

This clonotype was counted at least ten times. The chain joins TRBV12-3 or TRBV12-4 to TRBJ2-1, with D maybe TRBD1 (6 bases). The CDR3 is 14 amino acids. V shed 1 base and J shed 6 bases, with 10 bases lying between them. CDR3 sequence reads: CASSLERTVNEQFF. CDR3 DNA: TGTGCCAGCAGTTTAGAGCGGACAGTCAATGAGCAGTTCTTC.

This clonotype was recorded at least ten times. CDR3 loop: CASSPRGGTYNEQFF. CDR3 DNA: TGTGCCAGCTCACCACGCGGGGGGACCTACAATGAGCAGTTCTTC. The chain recombines TRBV18 with TRBJ2-1; 8 nucleotides align to TRBD2. CDR3 length equals 15 residues. The V segment lost 1 base and the J segment 2 bases; nucleotides outside the gene matches: 1. Germline lookup yields CDR1 KGHSH and CDR2 LQKENI.

This clonotype has a count of ten or more. The genes are TRBV7-2 and TRBJ2-7; D ambiguous. Trimming took 0 bases from V and 0 from J, leaving 9 bases between them. Germline-derived CDR1 and CDR2 are SGHTA and FQGNSA. The CDR3 totals 15 residues. DNA of the CDR3: TGTGCCAGCAGCTTAGCGAGCGTCAGCTCCTACGAGCAGTACTTC. It translates to CASSLASVSSYEQYF.

A single count supports this clonotype. The chain has TRBV2 and TRBJ1-1, with 8 bases that match TRBD1. Looked up from germline, CDR1 is SNHLY and CDR2 is FYNNEI. V shed 6 bases and J 5 bases; nucleotides not matched to a gene: 5. The CDR3 sequence is 13 residues long. CDR3 nucleotides: TGTGCCAGCAGAACGGACAGGGTGACTGAAGCTTTCTTT. This gives the protein CASRTDRVTEAFF. The whole variable domain, filled in from reference TRBV2 and TRBJ1-1, reads EPEVTQTPSHQVTQMGQEVILRCVPISNHLYFYWYRQILGQKVEFLVSFYNNEISEKSEIFDDQFSVERPDGSNFTLKIRSTKLEDSAMYFCASRTDRVTEAFFGQGTRLTVV.

This clonotype has at least ten counts. The chain couples TRBV7-2 to TRBJ2-3; TRBD2 agrees at 9 bases. Germline assignment: CDR1 SGHTA and CDR2 FQGNSA. J was trimmed by 2 bases and V by 1 base; bases with no gene match: 13. CDR3 length: 19 amino acids. CDR3 coding DNA: TGTGCCAGCAGCTTAGAGCCTAGCGGGATCGGTTCGAACACAGATACGCAGTATTTT. Protein sequence: CASSLEPSGIGSNTDTQYF.

The chain combines TRBV30 with TRBJ1-1; TRBD1 might be the D (5 bases). This CDR3 has 15 residues. Germline CDR1 GTSNPN, CDR2 SVGIG (reference sequence). Trimming left V 4 bases short and J 1 base short, with 16 bases between. The CDR3 sequence: CAWNVGVGRNTEAFF. As DNA, the CDR3 is TGTGCCTGGAACGTAGGGGTCGGGAGGAACACTGAAGCTTTCTTT.

This clonotype was counted a few times. The chain links TRBV6-9 to TRBJ1-3; weak D call: TRBD1 (5 bases). V was pared by 4 bases and J by 6 bases, with 13 bases between. This CDR3 contains 14 residues. CDR1 and CDR2 (germline): MNHGY, SVAAGI. The CDR3 DNA follows: TGTGCCAGCAGTTCGACGGACACGCAAAACACCATATATTTT. The encoded protein is CASSSTDTQNTIYF.

This clonotype was counted ten times or more. This chain's CDR3 is CASSSFLTGELFF. CDR3 DNA: TGTGCCAGCAGCTCTTTTTTAACAGGGGAGCTGTTTTTT. The genes are TRBV7-3 and TRBJ2-2; D is unresolved. The CDR3 spans 13 residues. Germline V CDR1 and CDR2: SGHTA, FQGTGA. V dropped 4 bases and J dropped 8 bases, with 11 bases sitting between them.

This clonotype was observed at least ten times. This chain connects TRBV19 to TRBJ1-3; D uncertain. Germline-derived CDR1 and CDR2 are LNHDA and SQIVND (reference sequence). The CDR3 has 16 residues. V was pared by 6 bases and J by 0 bases, with 15 bases between. As DNA, the CDR3 is TGTGCCAGTAGCCTGAGGACGGGTCCCTCTGGAAACACCATATATTTT. It encodes CASSLRTGPSGNTIYF.

This clonotype was seen at least ten times. It is unclear where the CDR3 begins or ends on the DNA, so no DNA is shown, and the CDR3 is as TCRdb lists it. This sequence joins TRBV29-1 and TRBJ2-3; the D call TRBD1 from the table was never checked on the DNA. Germline CDR1 and CDR2: SQVTM and ANQGSEA. With termini counted, the CDR3 has 13 amino acids. The CDR3 spells CSVAGGAFHVPYF.

This clonotype was found many times. The chain is built from TRBV29-1 and TRBJ2-7; TRBD1 is a possible D gene (6 bases). Between the trimmed V and J ends, which lost 5 bases and 2 bases, there was a span of 19 bases. The CDR3 has 15 residues. The V gene's germline CDR1 is SQVTM and CDR2 ANQGSEA. The CDR3 sequence is CSVSSGTWDAYEQYF. Here the CDR3 DNA reads TGCAGCGTTTCATCCGGGACATGGGACGCCTACGAGCAGTACTTC.

V and J are TRBV11-3 and TRBJ1-1, with 12 bases aligning to TRBD1. The CDR3 totals 16 residues. Unmatched junction bases numbered 8, after V lost 6 bases and J lost 3 bases. Germline loops: CDR1 SGHNT, CDR2 YENEEA. The CDR3 bases are TGTGCCAGCAGGGCCGGGACAGGGGGCGCGGACACTGAAGCTTTCTTT. Protein product: CASRAGTGGADTEAFF.

A note on this clonotype: A far bigger clonotype differs at one base, so this is likely a read error. The chain combines TRBV27 with TRBJ2-7; no clear D. This CDR3 region has 14 residues. Germline-derived CDR1 and CDR2 are MNHEY and SMNVEV (reference sequence). V gave up 5 bases and J gave up 7 bases, with 18 bases separating them. This CDR3 reads CASSKPDPGDEQYF. CDR3 sequence (DNA): TGTGCCAGCAGTAAACCCGACCCTGGGGATGAGCAGTACTTC.

At least ten counts were recorded for this clonotype. The chain employs TRBV7-2 and TRBJ1-2, with 10 bases that match TRBD1. From germline, CDR1 is SGHTA and CDR2 FQGNSA. After removal of 5 bases from V and 3 bases from J, the junction contained 6 bases not matched to a gene. There are 15 residues in the CDR3. The CDR3 nucleotides read TGTGCCAGCAGCACCGACAGGGGGCACTACTATGGCTACACCTTC. Translated, it gives CASSTDRGHYYGYTF.

Concerning this clonotype: A read error may account for a junction end that differs from germline. The chain carries TRBV19 and TRBJ2-2; D could derive from TRBD1 or TRBD2 (5 bases each). The CDR3 loop spans 16 amino acids. From germline, CDR1 is LNHDA and CDR2 SQIVND (reference sequence). The CDR3 nucleotides are TGTGCCGGTAGTAAACTCAGGGCGAGGGACACCGGGGAGCTGTTTTTT. It specifies CAGSKLRARDTGELFF.

This chain uses TRBV10-3 with TRBJ2-1; 11 bases align to TRBD1. Per the germline V gene, CDR1 is ENHRY and CDR2 is SYGVKD. The CDR3 consists of 13 residues. J was trimmed by 8 bases and V by 7 bases; bases with no gene match: 4. This chain's CDR3 is CAITSGQGDEQFF. CDR3 bases: TGTGCCATCACCTCGGGACAGGGGGATGAGCAGTTCTTC.

This clonotype was observed at least ten times. V usage is TRBV6-2 or TRBV6-3 and J usage is TRBJ1-1; 8 nucleotides agree with TRBD1. This CDR3 has 14 amino acids. Germline CDR1 reads MNHEY; CDR2 reads SVGEGT. V shed 5 bases, J shed 2 bases, and the junction held 4 bases outside the gene matches. The CDR3 loop is CASSPTGENTEAFF. CDR3 sequence (DNA): TGTGCCAGCAGTCCGACAGGGGAAAACACTGAAGCTTTCTTT.

Many counts were recorded for this clonotype. V usage is TRBV10-2 and J usage is TRBJ1-2, with a tentative D call TRBD1 (5 bases). The CDR3 covers 14 residues. From germline, CDR1 is WSHSY and CDR2 SAAADI. Trimming removed 3 bases at V and 1 base at J, with 9 bases between. Here the CDR3 reads CASSEQAINYGYTF. CDR3 nucleotides: TGCGCCAGCAGTGAACAGGCGATTAACTATGGCTACACCTTC.

This chain links TRBV15 with TRBJ2-1; maybe TRBD2 (5 bases). This CDR3 spans 16 amino acids. Germline V lookup: CDR1 LNHNV, CDR2 YYDKDF (reference sequence). The V end lost 3 bases, the J end lost 2 bases, and 14 bases lay between the germline ends. The CDR3, as DNA: TGTGCCACCAGCAGGTCCCGGACTGTCGCCTACAATGAGCAGTTCTTC. Residues: CATSRSRTVAYNEQFF.

The V and J genes are TRBV6-1 and TRBJ2-3; the D call may be TRBD1 or TRBD2 (6 bases each). The length of the CDR3 is 13 residues. Per the germline V gene, CDR1 is MNHNS and CDR2 is SASEGT. The ends were cut back, 7 bases at V and 6 bases at J, with 14 bases in the middle. The CDR3 reads CASNSRRGDTQYF. Here the CDR3 DNA reads TGTGCCAGCAATAGCCGGAGGGGGGATACGCAGTATTTT.

The chain employs TRBV2 and TRBJ2-5, with TRBD2 matching 13 bases. Germline CDR1 and CDR2: SNHLY and FYNNEI. Germline trimming cut 6 bases from V and 4 bases from J; bases unmatched to any gene: 11. This CDR3 region has 17 residues. The CDR3 spells CASSPTSGRTLPETQYF. CDR3 nucleotides: TGTGCCAGCAGCCCGACTAGCGGGAGGACCCTCCCAGAGACCCAGTACTTC. The full variable domain, completed using reference TRBV2 and TRBJ2-5, is EPEVTQTPSHQVTQMGQEVILRCVPISNHLYFYWYRQILGQKVEFLVSFYNNEISEKSEIFDDQFSVERPDGSNFTLKIRSTKLEDSAMYFCASSPTSGRTLPETQYFGPGTRLLVL.

This clonotype was counted ten times or more. The rearrangement links TRBV27 to TRBJ2-3; TRBD1 matches 9 bases. Germline CDR1 reads MNHEY; CDR2 reads SMNVEV (reference sequence). Trimming took 5 bases from V and 4 from J; bases not matched to a gene: 1. This CDR3 is 13 amino acids long. For the CDR3, the DNA is TGTGCCAGCAGTCGGACAGGGGCAGATACGCAGTATTTT. Its protein is CASSRTGADTQYF.

There are many counts of this clonotype. V and J are TRBV19 and TRBJ1-4; D not certain. The germline V and J ends were trimmed by 3 bases and 4 bases, with 6 bases remaining between them. The length of the CDR3 is 13 residues. Germline V gene sequence: CDR1 LNHDA, CDR2 SQIVND (reference sequence). In DNA form, the CDR3 reads TGTGCCAGTAGTATCGCGGGTAATGAAAAACTGTTTTTT. This translates into CASSIAGNEKLFF.

This clonotype was counted many times. This sequence joins TRBV4-3 and TRBJ2-2; TRBD2 agrees at 9 bases. The CDR3 consists of 17 residues. V lost 0 bases to trimming and J lost 5 bases; unmatched junction nucleotides: 7. Germline V gene data show CDR1 as LGHNA and CDR2 as YSLEER. Written as DNA, the CDR3 is TGCGCCAGCAGCCAAGATGGCCCAGCGGGAGGTACCGGGGAGCTGTTTTTT. Its translation is CASSQDGPAGGTGELFF.

This clonotype has at least ten counts. The J gene is TRBJ2-7, the V gene TRBV3-1; perhaps TRBD2 as D (5 bases). V lost 0 bases to trimming and J lost 0 bases, with 9 bases between them. This CDR3 is 15 amino acids long. Germline V gene lookup returns CDR1 LGHDT and CDR2 YNNKEL (reference sequence). The CDR3 loop is CASSQEVGISYEQYF. CDR3 in DNA: TGTGCCAGCAGCCAAGAGGTCGGGATCTCCTACGAGCAGTACTTC.

The chain employs TRBV29-1 and TRBJ2-1; possibly TRBD1 for D (7 bases). This CDR3 region has 14 residues. Germline values: CDR1 SQVTM, CDR2 ANQGSEA. Deletions cut 6 bases from V and 8 bases from J, with 20 bases between. The CDR3 nucleotides are TGCAGCGTCGACTGGGGGGACAGTCGAGATGAGCAGTTCTTC. As protein: CSVDWGDSRDEQFF.

Concerning this clonotype: A far bigger clonotype differs at one base, so this is likely a read error. DNA of the CDR3: TGTGCCAGCAGTGGGGAACAGGGGTCCTACAATGAGCAGCTCTTC. This codes for CASSGEQGSYNEQLF. This rearrangement joins TRBV6-4 to TRBJ2-1, with 7 bases identical to TRBD1. Germline V gene lookup returns CDR1 MRHNA and CDR2 SNTAGT. The CDR3 loop spans 15 amino acids.

This clonotype was seen ten or more times. The rearrangement joins TRBV6-2 or TRBV6-3 to TRBJ2-7; 8 nucleotides line up with TRBD1. V dropped 7 bases and J dropped 3; count of bases not matched to a gene: 5. The length of the CDR3 is 13 residues. Germline values: CDR1 MNHEY, CDR2 SVGEGT. In DNA form, the CDR3 reads TGTGCCAGCACCTCCGGACAGGGCTACGAGCAGTACTTC. Translating gives CASTSGQGYEQYF.